Below, 4 T cell receptor beta chains from the same sample are listed, as sequenced in a study of human T cells and chemical hapten exposure (dated by TCRdb to about 2021). In the paper's terms, the time point label means: pre-sensitization, week 0. The treatment or condition label, read with the paper, signifies: therapeutic diphenylcyclopropenone sensitization with weekly scalp DPC. Libraries were constructed by RACE. Sequencer: NextSeq 500. TCRdb reprocessing: public reads trimmed at Q25 with fastp, clones called with MiXCR, in-frame beta chains kept. Each entry merges the rows of one CDR3 protein and shows their most common DNA and genes. For this sample the table gives about 270,000 distinct CDR3 sequences, of which just under 8% were detected only once. 1.2% of the sample rests with the top ten. This specimen was whole blood, taken in connection with sensitization to the hapten diphenylcyclopropenone (DPC). The source is a man aged 18-30 years with alopecia areata. Some clones in this sample may be carry-over from other donors' samples.

CDR3 bases: TGCGCCAGCAGCTTGGCCGGGGGCGAGGACAATCAGCCCCAGCATTTT. It specifies CASSLAGGEDNQPQHF. The chain has TRBV5-1 and TRBJ1-5, with D perhaps matching TRBD1 (6 bases). Trimming pared 0 bases from V and 3 bases from J, leaving 13 bases between. Germline V gene lookup returns CDR1 SGHRS and CDR2 YFSETQ. This CDR3 has 16 amino acids.

This clonotype came up many times. The CDR3 region is CASNGTDHYEQYV. The DNA for the CDR3 is TGTGCCAGCAACGGGACGGACCATTACGAGCAGTACGTC. The chain couples TRBV21-1 to TRBJ2-7; TRBD1 was called by the table and not checked on the DNA. TRBV21-1 is described as a pseudogene. This CDR3 region has 13 residues.

The rearrangement uses TRBV6-5 and TRBJ1-1; possibly TRBD1 for D (5 bases). Germline loops: CDR1 MNHEY, CDR2 SVGAGI. CDR3 length: 16 residues. Trimming took 2 bases from V and 1 from J, leaving 14 bases between them. This chain's CDR3 is CASSYRTIRWNTEAFF. The CDR3 coding sequence is TGTGCCAGCAGTTACCGGACAATCCGGTGGAACACTGAAGCTTTCTTT.

There are a few counts of this clonotype. The chain employs TRBV6-2 or TRBV6-3 and TRBJ1-1, with D tentatively TRBD1 (5 bases). CDR1 is MNHEY and CDR2 is SVGEGT in the germline V gene. The CDR3 spans 17 residues. The ends were cut back, 0 bases at V and 4 bases at J, with 18 bases in the middle. The CDR3 here is CASSYSSQRGSFTEAFF. The DNA of the CDR3 is TGTGCCAGCAGTTACTCTTCGCAAAGGGGCTCGTTCACTGAAGCTTTCTTT.